The next 15 T cell receptor beta chains were all read from a single sample in a study of T-cell reconstitution after alpha-beta-depleted transplantation in children. For TCRbeta, the library was prepared with unique molecular identifiers. Using its own MiXCR run on the PCR reads, TCRdb lists one record per CDR3 protein. The sample includes a few hundred thousand distinct CDR3 sequences, about a tenth of them seen just once. The starting material was PBMCs from the stem cell graft donor, obtained from the stem cell graft. The receptors stem from a human donor who donated a stem cell graft to a child with acute lymphoblastic leukemia.

The chain is built from TRBV5-1 and TRBJ1-2; the D gene is possibly TRBD1 (5 bases). Germline V lookup: CDR1 SGHRS, CDR2 YFSETQ. There are 15 residues in the CDR3. The V end was cut by 4 bases, the J end by 4 bases, with 17 bases between. The CDR3 region is CASSPARQLIYGYTF. In nucleotides, the CDR3 is TGCGCCAGCAGCCCTGCAAGACAGCTGATCTATGGCTACACCTTC.

The rearrangement links TRBV6-1 to TRBJ2-1; perhaps TRBD1 as D (6 bases). The CDR3 is 14 residues long. The germline CDR1 and CDR2 sequences are MNHNS and SASEGT. V was trimmed by 4 bases and J by 5 bases, leaving 12 bases between them. The CDR3 DNA reads TGTGCCAGCAGTGGCCGGGACAAACACAATGAGCAGTTCTTC. Translation gives CASSGRDKHNEQFF.

This clonotype was picked up many times. This chain links TRBV20-1 with TRBJ2-7; possibly TRBD2 for D (6 bases). The CDR3 has 17 amino acids. V was trimmed by 1 base and J by 0 bases, leaving 19 bases between them. Germline lookup yields CDR1 DFQATT and CDR2 SNEGSKA (reference sequence). The CDR3 is CSARVGSGLSLSYEQYF. The CDR3 nucleotides are TGCAGTGCTAGAGTGGGTAGCGGCTTATCGCTCTCCTACGAGCAGTACTTC.

This clonotype showed up just a few times. The chain has TRBV7-2 and TRBJ1-1, with no clear D. Trimming removed 3 bases from V and 1 base from J, with 6 bases in between. This CDR3 is 13 amino acids long. Germline CDR1 reads SGHTA; CDR2 reads FQGNSA. CDR3 DNA: TGTGCCAGCAGCTTTGTGGAGAACACTGAAGCTTTCTTT. It yields the protein CASSFVENTEAFF.

This clonotype turned up a few times. The chain recombines TRBV2 with TRBJ1-3; D remains ambiguous. This CDR3 spans 13 amino acids. V was shortened by 8 bases and J by 1 base, with 9 bases between the two germline ends. The germline CDR1 and CDR2 sequences are SNHLY and FYNNEI. The chain's CDR3 is CASAGLSGNTIYF. DNA for the CDR3: TGTGCCAGCGCAGGACTTTCTGGAAACACCATATATTTT.

The V call is TRBV5-1, the J call TRBJ1-1, with unresolved D. This CDR3 comprises 14 residues. The V and J ends lost 0 bases and 2 bases respectively, with 8 bases between them. The germline gives CDR1 SGHRS, CDR2 YFSETQ. CDR3 DNA sequence: TGCGCCAGCAGCTTGGACAGTCATAACACTGAAGCTTTCTTT. Its protein is CASSLDSHNTEAFF.

This clonotype has a handful of counts. The chain links TRBV15 to TRBJ2-7, with D unresolved. V gave up 0 bases and J gave up 4 bases, with 10 bases separating them. The germline V gene has CDR1 LNHNV and CDR2 YYDKDF (reference sequence). The CDR3 spans 14 residues. CDR3 bases: TGTGCCACCAGCAGAGATGGGTCAGATTACGAGCAGTACTTC. Its protein product is CATSRDGSDYEQYF.

This clonotype was observed a few times. This chain uses TRBV29-1 with TRBJ2-7; D assignment may be TRBD1 or TRBD2 (5 bases each). CDR3 length equals 12 residues. Germline V gene data show CDR1 as SQVTM and CDR2 as ANQGSEA. V dropped 0 bases and J dropped 6 bases, with 9 bases sitting between them. This CDR3 is CSVEDRGAEQYF. CDR3 DNA: TGCAGCGTTGAAGATCGAGGGGCCGAGCAGTACTTC.

This clonotype has only a few counts. This chain connects TRBV12-3 or TRBV12-4 to TRBJ2-5; 8 bases line up with TRBD2. V was clipped by 2 bases and J by 2 bases; unmatched bases: 4. The CDR3 loop spans 15 amino acids. This CDR3 is CASSLSGGSQETQYF. The CDR3 bases are TGTGCCAGCAGTTTATCGGGAGGGAGTCAAGAGACCCAGTACTTC.

This clonotype was found many times. The V gene is TRBV12-3 or TRBV12-4, the J gene TRBJ2-7; TRBD1 matches 7 bases. Unmatched junction bases numbered 11, after V lost 6 bases and J lost 3 bases. The CDR3 contains 15 residues. The CDR3 coding sequence is TGTGCCAGCAGCTGGGGGCAGGGGGTGTTCTACGAGCAGTACTTC. Protein product: CASSWGQGVFYEQYF.

The table lists this clonotype with a few counts. V usage is TRBV5-6 and J usage is TRBJ1-3; no clear D. The V gene lost 3 bases and the J gene lost 3 bases, with 4 bases spanning the gap. The CDR3 covers 12 residues. The germline V gene encodes CDR1 SGHDT and CDR2 YYEEEE. The CDR3 is CASSYGGNTIYF. DNA for the CDR3: TGTGCCAGCAGCTACGGTGGAAACACCATATATTTT.

This chain links TRBV24-1 with TRBJ2-7, with 9 bases that match TRBD1. Germline V gene sequence: CDR1 KGHDR, CDR2 SFDVKD. V dropped 10 bases and J dropped 4; count of bases not matched to a gene: 7. CDR3 length equals 13 residues. CDR3 residues: CATFRDREYEQYF. DNA for the CDR3: TGTGCCACATTCCGGGACAGGGAGTACGAGCAGTACTTC.

The chain is built from TRBV30 and TRBJ2-1; weak D call: TRBD2 (6 bases). V gave up 1 base and J gave up 10 bases, with 20 bases separating them. The CDR3 spans 15 residues. The germline V gene has CDR1 GTSNPN and CDR2 SVGIG (reference sequence). In DNA, the CDR3 is TGTGCCTGGAGTGCCCCGGGACTCCCGGCCGGGGAGCAGTTCTTC. It translates to CAWSAPGLPAGEQFF.

This clonotype was picked up a small number of times. The chain employs TRBV27 and TRBJ1-2; 8 nucleotides align to TRBD1. This CDR3 has 11 amino acids. V shed 4 bases, J shed 10 bases, and the junction held 2 bases outside the gene matches. Germline lookup yields CDR1 MNHEY and CDR2 SMNVEV (reference sequence). CDR3 loop: CASSSRGLYTF. CDR3 nucleotide sequence: TGTGCCAGCAGTTCCAGGGGGCTCTACACCTTC.

The chain links TRBV4-3 to TRBJ2-1; 10 nucleotides agree with TRBD2. The CDR3 contains 17 residues. J was trimmed by 4 bases and V by 1 base; bases with no gene match: 7. CDR1 and CDR2 (germline): LGHNA, YSLEER. The CDR3 protein is CASSQAPSGSQYNEQFF. CDR3 coding DNA: TGCGCCAGCAGCCAAGCCCCTAGCGGGAGCCAATACAATGAGCAGTTCTTC.